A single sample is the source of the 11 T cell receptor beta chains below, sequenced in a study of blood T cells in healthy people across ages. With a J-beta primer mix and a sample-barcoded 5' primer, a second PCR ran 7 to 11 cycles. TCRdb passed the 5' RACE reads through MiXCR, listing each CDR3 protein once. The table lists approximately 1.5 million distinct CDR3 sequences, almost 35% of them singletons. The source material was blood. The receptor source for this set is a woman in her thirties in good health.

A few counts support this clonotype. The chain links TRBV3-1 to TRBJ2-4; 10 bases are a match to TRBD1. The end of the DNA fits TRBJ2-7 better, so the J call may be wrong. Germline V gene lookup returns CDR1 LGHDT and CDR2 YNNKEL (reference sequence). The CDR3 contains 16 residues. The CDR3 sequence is CASSQWSGQGVYEQYF. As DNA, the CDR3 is TGTGCCAGCAGCCAATGGTCCGGACAGGGGGTTTACGAGCAGTACTTC.

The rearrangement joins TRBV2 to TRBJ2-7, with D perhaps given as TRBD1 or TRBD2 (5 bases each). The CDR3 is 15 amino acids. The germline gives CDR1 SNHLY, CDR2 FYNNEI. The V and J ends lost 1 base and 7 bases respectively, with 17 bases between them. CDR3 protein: CASSEGLFRGNEQYF. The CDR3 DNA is TGTGCCAGCAGTGAAGGCCTCTTTCGGGGCAATGAGCAGTACTTC.

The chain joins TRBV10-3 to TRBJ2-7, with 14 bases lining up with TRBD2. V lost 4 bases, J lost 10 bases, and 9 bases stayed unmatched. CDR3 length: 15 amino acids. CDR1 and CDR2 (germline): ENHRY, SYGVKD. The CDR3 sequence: CAISAGTSGSRDQYF. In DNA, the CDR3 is TGTGCCATCAGTGCAGGGACTAGCGGGAGTAGGGACCAGTACTTC.

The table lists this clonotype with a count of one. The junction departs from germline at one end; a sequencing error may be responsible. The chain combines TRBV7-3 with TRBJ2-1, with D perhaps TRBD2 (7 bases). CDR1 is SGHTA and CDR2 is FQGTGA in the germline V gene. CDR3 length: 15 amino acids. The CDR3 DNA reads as TGCGCCAGCTCACGGACCAGCGGGGAGGACAGTGAGCAGTTCTTC. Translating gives CASSRTSGEDSEQFF.

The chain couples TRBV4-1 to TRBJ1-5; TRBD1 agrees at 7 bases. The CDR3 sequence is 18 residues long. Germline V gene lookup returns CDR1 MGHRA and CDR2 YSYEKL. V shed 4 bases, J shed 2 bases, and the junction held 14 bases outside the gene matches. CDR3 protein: CASSPTMSGGAGNQPQHF. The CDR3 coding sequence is TGCGCCAGCAGCCCCACAATGTCAGGGGGTGCTGGCAATCAGCCCCAGCATTTT.

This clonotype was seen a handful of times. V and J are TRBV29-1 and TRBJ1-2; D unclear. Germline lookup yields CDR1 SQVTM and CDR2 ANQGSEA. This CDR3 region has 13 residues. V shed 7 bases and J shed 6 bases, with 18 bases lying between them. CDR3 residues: CSAQEVFLNGYTF. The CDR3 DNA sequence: TGCAGCGCCCAAGAGGTTTTTTTAAATGGCTACACCTTC. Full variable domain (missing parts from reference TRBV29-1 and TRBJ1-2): SAVISQKPSRDICQRGTSLTIQCQVDSQVTMMFWYRQQPGQSLTLIATANQGSEATYESGFVIDKFPISRPNLTFSTLTVSNMSPEDSSIYLCSAQEVFLNGYTFGSGTRLTVV.

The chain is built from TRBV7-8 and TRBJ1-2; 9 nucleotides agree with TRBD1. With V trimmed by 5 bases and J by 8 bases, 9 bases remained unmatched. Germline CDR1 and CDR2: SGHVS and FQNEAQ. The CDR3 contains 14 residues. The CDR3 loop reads CASSRGQGGRGYTF. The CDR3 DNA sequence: TGTGCCAGCAGCAGGGGACAGGGTGGAAGAGGCTACACCTTC. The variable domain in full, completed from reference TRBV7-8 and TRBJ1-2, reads GAGVSQSPRYKVAKRGQDVALRCDPISGHVSLFWYQQALGQGPEFLTYFQNEAQLDKSGLPSDRFFAERPEGSVSTLKIQRTQQEDSAVYLCASSRGQGGRGYTFGSGTRLTVV.

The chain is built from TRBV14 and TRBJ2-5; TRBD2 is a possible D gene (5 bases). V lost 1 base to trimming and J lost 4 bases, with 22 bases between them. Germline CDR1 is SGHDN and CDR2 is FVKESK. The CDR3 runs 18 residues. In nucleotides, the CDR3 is TGTGCCAGCAGCCAAGGTGTGAGGGTTAGCGCATACGGAGAGACCCAGTACTTC. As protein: CASSQGVRVSAYGETQYF.

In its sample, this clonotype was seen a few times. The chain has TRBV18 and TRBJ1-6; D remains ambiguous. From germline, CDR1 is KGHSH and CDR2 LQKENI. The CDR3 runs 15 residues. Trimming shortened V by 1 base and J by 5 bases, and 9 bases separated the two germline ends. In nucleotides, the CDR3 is TGTGCCAGCTCACCACAAGTTGGGAATAATTCACCCCTCCACTTT. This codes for CASSPQVGNNSPLHF.

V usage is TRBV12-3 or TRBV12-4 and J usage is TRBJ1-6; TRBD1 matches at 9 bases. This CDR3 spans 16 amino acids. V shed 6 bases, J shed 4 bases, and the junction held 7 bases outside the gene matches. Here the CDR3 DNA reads TGTGCCAGCAGCAATCCGGGACAGGGATATAATTCACCCCTCCACTTT. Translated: CASSNPGQGYNSPLHF.

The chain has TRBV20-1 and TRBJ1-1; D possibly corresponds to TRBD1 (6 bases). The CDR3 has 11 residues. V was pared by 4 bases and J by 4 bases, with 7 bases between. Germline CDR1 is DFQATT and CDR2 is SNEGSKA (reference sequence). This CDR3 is CSANRVTEAFF. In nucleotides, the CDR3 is TGCAGTGCTAACAGGGTCACTGAAGCTTTCTTT.